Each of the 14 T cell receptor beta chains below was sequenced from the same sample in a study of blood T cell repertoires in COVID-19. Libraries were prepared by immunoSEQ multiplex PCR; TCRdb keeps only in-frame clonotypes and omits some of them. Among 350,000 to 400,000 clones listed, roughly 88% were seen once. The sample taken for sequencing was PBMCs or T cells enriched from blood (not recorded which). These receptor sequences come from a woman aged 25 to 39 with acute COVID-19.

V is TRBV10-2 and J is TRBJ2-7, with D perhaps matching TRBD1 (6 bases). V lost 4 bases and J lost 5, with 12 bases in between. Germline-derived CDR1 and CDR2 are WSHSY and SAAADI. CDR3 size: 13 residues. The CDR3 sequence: CASSALPGDEQYF. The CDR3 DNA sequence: TGCGCCAGCAGTGCCCTCCCAGGGGACGAGCAGTACTTC.

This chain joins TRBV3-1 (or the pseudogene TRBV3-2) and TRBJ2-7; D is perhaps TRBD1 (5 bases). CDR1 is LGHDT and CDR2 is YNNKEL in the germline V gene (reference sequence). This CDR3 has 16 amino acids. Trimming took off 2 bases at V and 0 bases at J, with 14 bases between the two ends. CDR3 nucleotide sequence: TGTGCCAGCAGCCAACCCGACAGCGTTGGCTCCTACGAGCAGTACTTC. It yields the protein CASSQPDSVGSYEQYF.

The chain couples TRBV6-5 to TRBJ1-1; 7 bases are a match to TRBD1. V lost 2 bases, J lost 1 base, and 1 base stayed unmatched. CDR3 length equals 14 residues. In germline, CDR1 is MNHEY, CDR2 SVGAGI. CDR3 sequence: CASSYGTANTEAFF. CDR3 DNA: TGTGCCAGCAGTTACGGGACAGCGAACACTGAAGCTTTCTTT.

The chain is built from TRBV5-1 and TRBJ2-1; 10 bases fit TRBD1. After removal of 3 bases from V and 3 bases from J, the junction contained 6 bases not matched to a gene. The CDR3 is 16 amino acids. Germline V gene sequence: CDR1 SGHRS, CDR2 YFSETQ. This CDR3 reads CASSSSGTGVYNEQFF. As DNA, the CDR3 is TGCGCCAGCAGCTCATCCGGGACAGGGGTCTACAATGAGCAGTTCTTC.

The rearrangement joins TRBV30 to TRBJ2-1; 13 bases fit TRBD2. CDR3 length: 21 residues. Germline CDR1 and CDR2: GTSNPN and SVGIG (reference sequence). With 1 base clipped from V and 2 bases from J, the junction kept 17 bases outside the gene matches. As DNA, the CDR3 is TGTGCCTGGAGTGGTAGACCAAGGACTAGCGGGGGATCCCGGGCCTACAATGAGCAGTTCTTC. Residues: CAWSGRPRTSGGSRAYNEQFF.

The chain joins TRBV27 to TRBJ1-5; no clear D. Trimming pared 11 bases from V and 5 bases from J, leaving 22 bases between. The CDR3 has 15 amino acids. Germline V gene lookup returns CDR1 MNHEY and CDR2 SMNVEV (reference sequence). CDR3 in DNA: TGTGCCCCCGCACAGTTCCGGGGTCTTTATCAGCCCCAGCATTTT. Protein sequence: CAPAQFRGLYQPQHF.

CDR3 protein: CASWGGREAFF. CDR3 in DNA: TGTGCCAGCTGGGGGGGTAGGGAAGCTTTCTTT. This chain links TRBV6-6 with TRBJ1-1; D is perhaps TRBD1 (5 bases). The CDR3 runs to 11 residues. The V end was cut by 8 bases, the J end by 8 bases, with 12 bases between. The germline V gene has CDR1 MNHNY and CDR2 SVGAGI (reference sequence).

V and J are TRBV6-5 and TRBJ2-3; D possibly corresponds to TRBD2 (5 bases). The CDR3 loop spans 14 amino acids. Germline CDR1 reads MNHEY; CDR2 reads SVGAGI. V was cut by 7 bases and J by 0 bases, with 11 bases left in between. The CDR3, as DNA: TGTGCCAGCAATCGGGGTTCTAGCACAGATACGCAGTATTTT. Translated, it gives CASNRGSSTDTQYF.

In DNA form, the CDR3 reads TGTGCCAGCAGTTACTGGGACAGGGGAACAAACACTGAAGCTTTCTTT. Amino acids: CASSYWDRGTNTEAFF. This chain connects TRBV6-2 or TRBV6-3 to TRBJ1-1; TRBD1 aligns across 10 bases. The germline CDR1 and CDR2 sequences are MNHEY and SVGEGT. V shed 1 base, J shed 2 bases, and the junction held 4 bases outside the gene matches. This CDR3 comprises 16 residues.

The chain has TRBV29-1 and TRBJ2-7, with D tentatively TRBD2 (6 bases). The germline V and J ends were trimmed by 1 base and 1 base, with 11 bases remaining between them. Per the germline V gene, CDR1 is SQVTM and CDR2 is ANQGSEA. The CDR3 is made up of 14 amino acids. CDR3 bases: TGCAGCGTTGAAGGAACGGGGGTGTCCTACGAGCAGTACTTC. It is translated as CSVEGTGVSYEQYF.

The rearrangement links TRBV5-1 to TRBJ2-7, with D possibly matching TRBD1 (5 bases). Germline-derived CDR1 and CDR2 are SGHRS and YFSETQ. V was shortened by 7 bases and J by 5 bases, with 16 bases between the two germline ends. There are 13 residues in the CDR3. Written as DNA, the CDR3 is TGCGCCAGCTCACCGGGCAGGGCAAACGAGCAGTACTTC. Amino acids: CASSPGRANEQYF.

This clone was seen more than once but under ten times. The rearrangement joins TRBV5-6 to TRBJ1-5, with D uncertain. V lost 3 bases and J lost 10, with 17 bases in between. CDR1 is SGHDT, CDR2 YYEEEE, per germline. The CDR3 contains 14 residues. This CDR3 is CASSSRRGSAPQHF. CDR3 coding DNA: TGTGCCAGCAGCTCCAGGAGAGGGTCGGCCCCCCAGCATTTT. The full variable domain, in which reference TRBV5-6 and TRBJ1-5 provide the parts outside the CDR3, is DAGVTQSPTHLIKTRGQQVTLRCSPKSGHDTVSWYQQALGQGPQFIFQYYEEEERQRGNFPDRFSGHQFPNYSSELNVNALLLGDSALYLCASSSRRGSAPQHFGDGTRLSIL.

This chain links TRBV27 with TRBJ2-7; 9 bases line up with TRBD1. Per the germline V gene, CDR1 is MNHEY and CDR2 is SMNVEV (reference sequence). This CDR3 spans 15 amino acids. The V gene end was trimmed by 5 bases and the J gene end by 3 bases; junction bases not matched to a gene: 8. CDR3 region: CASSGSGQGFYEQYF. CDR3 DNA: TGTGCCAGCAGTGGGTCAGGACAGGGGTTCTACGAGCAGTACTTC.

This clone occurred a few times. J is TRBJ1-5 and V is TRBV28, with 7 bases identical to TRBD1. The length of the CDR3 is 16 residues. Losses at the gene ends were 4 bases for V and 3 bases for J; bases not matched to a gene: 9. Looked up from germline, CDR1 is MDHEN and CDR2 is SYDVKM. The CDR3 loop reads CASSSVGQPNNQPQHF. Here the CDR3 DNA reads TGTGCCAGCAGTTCCGTGGGACAGCCAAACAATCAGCCCCAGCATTTT.